These T cell receptor beta chains were read from a single sample in a study of cytomegalovirus exposure and HLA in healthy donors. Repertoires were generated with immunoSEQ multiplex PCR, while TCRdb's copy carries only in-frame clones and drops some. The table includes under 200,000 clones, around 88% detected once. Sequenced: PBMCs. Every receptor here comes from a woman aged 30 to 39 in good health and CMV-seronegative. CDR3s include the opening cysteine and the closing phenylalanine or tryptophan. A D gene is named only where the DNA matches it firmly. The size of a clone is reported for some rows only, either as once, few or many, or as a class for expanded clones.

V gene	D gene	CDR3 length	clone size	J gene	CDR3 DNA	CDR3 protein
TRBV29-1	NA	14	NA	TRBJ2-2	TGCAGCGTGGTATTAGGGGTCCGAACCGGGGAGCTGTTTTTT	CSVVLGVRTGELFF
TRBV13	NA	15	NA	TRBJ1-3	TGTGCCAGCAGCTTAGATAGCAACTCTGGAAACACCATATATTTT	CASSLDSNSGNTIYF
TRBV6-5	NA	15	NA	TRBJ1-2	TGTGCCAGCAGTTACTATGAGCTGGGCCCTGAGGGCTACACCTTC	CASSYYELGPEGYTF
TRBV9	NA	16	NA	TRBJ2-7	TGTGCCAGCAGCCCTCAGGAGGGGCGGATCGCCTACGAGCAGTACTTC	CASSPQEGRIAYEQYF
TRBV28	NA	15	NA	TRBJ1-2	TGTGCCAGCAGGCCCTTACAGACGCCTTCAGATGGCTACACCTTC	CASRPLQTPSDGYTF
TRBV10-2	TRBD1	13	NA	TRBJ1-1	TGCGCCAGCTTAGACAGGGGTTCGGCTGAAGCTTTCTTT	CASLDRGSAEAFF
TRBV10-3	TRBD1	16	NA	TRBJ1-2	TGTGCCATCAGTAAGACCCGGGACAGAGAGAGGTATGGCTACACCTTC	CAISKTRDRERYGYTF
TRBV11-1	NA	16	NA	TRBJ1-1	TGTGCCAGCAGCTTTAACAATGGACCTAGGGGGACTGAAGCTTTCTTT	CASSFNNGPRGTEAFF
TRBV2	TRBD1	15	NA	TRBJ1-5	TGTGCCAGCAGTACGAGACAGGGGGCGAATCAGCCCCAGCATTTT	CASSTRQGANQPQHF
TRBV29-1	TRBD2	14	NA	TRBJ2-1	TGCAGCGTTGAGGGGGCTAGCGGGACCAGTGAGCAGTTCTTC	CSVEGASGTSEQFF
TRBV14	TRBD1	16	few	TRBJ2-7	TGTGCCAGCAGCCAACCAGGACAGGGGAGGCTGTACGAGCAGTACTTC	CASSQPGQGRLYEQYF
TRBV11-2	TRBD1	13	NA	TRBJ2-1	TGTGCCAGCAGCTTAGGGTACAGGGGAGAGCAGTTCTTC	CASSLGYRGEQFF
TRBV28	TRBD1	15	NA	TRBJ1-2	TGTGCCAGCAGTCCCGGGACAGGGAAGGGTTATGGCTACACCTTC	CASSPGTGKGYGYTF
TRBV15	NA	14	NA	TRBJ2-3	TGTGCCACCAGCAGAGCCGAGGGCACAGATACGCAGTATTTT	CATSRAEGTDTQYF
TRBV2	TRBD2	14	NA	TRBJ2-5	TGTGCCAGCAGTTACCTCGGGACTAGAGAGACCCAGTACTTC	CASSYLGTRETQYF
TRBV5-1	NA	15	NA	TRBJ2-5	TGCGCCAGCAGCTTGCTTCCGGGAAACCAAGAGACCCAGTACTTC	CASSLLPGNQETQYF
TRBV5-1	NA	14	NA	TRBJ1-4	TGCGCCAGCAGCCCCGATGCAGGCCATGAAAAACTGTTTTTT	CASSPDAGHEKLFF
TRBV7-9	NA	12	NA	TRBJ2-7	TGTGCCAGCAGCCCCGACACGTACGAGCAGTACTTC	CASSPDTYEQYF
TRBV18	TRBD2	15	NA	TRBJ2-5	TGTGCCAGCTCACCACAAAGCGGGGGGGTCTGGACCCAGTACTTC	CASSPQSGGVWTQYF
TRBV5-8	TRBD2	14	NA	TRBJ2-2	TGTGCCAGCAGCTTGAAGGGGAGGGGCGCAGGGCTGTTTTTT	CASSLKGRGAGLFF
TRBV25-1	TRBD2	18	NA	TRBJ2-1	TGTGCCAGCAGTGCCCTAAAGGGGCGGGAGGGCCAGGTCAATGAGCAGTTCTTC	CASSALKGREGQVNEQFF
TRBV7-6	NA	15	NA	TRBJ2-1	TGTGCCAGCAGCTTAAACAGGGCAGTCTACAATGAGCAGTTCTTC	CASSLNRAVYNEQFF
TRBV6-1	NA	17	NA	TRBJ2-1	TGTGCCAGCAGTGAATTTATGATGGCATCCTCCTACAATGAGCAGTTCTTC	CASSEFMMASSYNEQFF
TRBV30	TRBD2	15	NA	TRBJ2-1	TGTGCCTGGAGTGGTTGGCTAGCGGGGTCCAATGAGCAGTTCTTC	CAWSGWLAGSNEQFF
TRBV5-1	NA	13	NA	TRBJ1-4	TGCGCCAGCAGCTTGGCAGGGCATGAAAAACTGTTTTTT	CASSLAGHEKLFF
TRBV27	TRBD1	14	NA	TRBJ2-7	TGTGCCAGCTCTACCGGGGACAGTACCTACGAGCAGTACTTC	CASSTGDSTYEQYF
TRBV7-3	TRBD1	15	NA	TRBJ1-5	TGTGCCAGCAGCTCCGTCGGGACAGGATTTCAGCCCCAGCATTTT	CASSSVGTGFQPQHF
TRBV4-2	NA	14	NA	TRBJ2-5	TGTGCCAGCAGCCAAGAACAGTTCGGAGAGACCCAGTACTTC	CASSQEQFGETQYF
TRBV6-1	NA	14	NA	TRBJ2-7	TGTGCCAGCAGGGGATTCGGACACCCCTACGAGCAGTACTTC	CASRGFGHPYEQYF
TRBV5-1	TRBD2	15	NA	TRBJ2-1	TGCGCCAGCAGCTTCGGGACTAGCGCCTACAATGAGCAGTTCTTC	CASSFGTSAYNEQFF
TRBV30	NA	16	NA	TRBJ2-7	TGTGCCTGGAGTCGAGAGGGACACAGTACCTCCTACGAGCAGTACTTC	CAWSREGHSTSYEQYF
TRBV9	TRBD1	15	NA	TRBJ1-4	TGTGCCAGCAGCGTAGGGACAGGATTGACTGAAAAACTGTTTTTT	CASSVGTGLTEKLFF
TRBV13	TRBD2	18	NA	TRBJ2-1	TGTGCCAGCAGCAACCGACTAGCGGGAGGGCCAAGAGCCAATGAGCAGTTCTTC	CASSNRLAGGPRANEQFF
TRBV15	TRBD1	15	NA	TRBJ2-5	TGTGCCACCAGCTTCCGGACAGGGGGGTATGAGACCCAGTACTTC	CATSFRTGGYETQYF
TRBV9	NA	13	NA	TRBJ2-3	TGTGCCAGCAGCGCCCTAGGTGCCGATACGCAGTATTTT	CASSALGADTQYF
TRBV5-1	TRBD1	14	NA	TRBJ1-2	TGCGCCAGCAGCTTGGGACAGGGGGCATATGGCTACACCTTC	CASSLGQGAYGYTF
TRBV6-1	TRBD1	17	once	TRBJ1-1	TGTGCCAGCAGTGGCATCAGGGGACAGGGGTCGTCTACTGAAGCTTTCTTT	CASSGIRGQGSSTEAFF
TRBV27	TRBD2	15	NA	TRBJ2-7	TGTGCCAGCAGTCTTTTACTAGCGGGGGGCCACGAGCAGTACTTC	CASSLLLAGGHEQYF
TRBV28	NA	18	NA	TRBJ2-5	TGTGCCAGCAGAGCGTCCGAAATCAGGGCCTCTTCGCAAGAGACCCAGTACTTC	CASRASEIRASSQETQYF
TRBV28	TRBD1	12	NA	TRBJ1-2	TGTGCCAGCGTCGACAGGGGGTCTGGCTACACCTTC	CASVDRGSGYTF
TRBV6-6	NA	10	NA	TRBJ1-2	TGTGCCAGCCGAGAGAGGGGCTACACCTTC	CASRERGYTF
TRBV7-6	TRBD1	16	NA	TRBJ1-3	TGTGCCAGCAGCTTAGATCACAGGGGAACTGGAAACACCATATATTTT	CASSLDHRGTGNTIYF
TRBV5-1	TRBD2	22	NA	TRBJ2-3	TGCGCCAGCAGCTTGGCGCCTAGCGGGTCCCTTCGTCGGGTTGTGAGCACAGATACGCAGTATTTT	CASSLAPSGSLRRVVSTDTQYF